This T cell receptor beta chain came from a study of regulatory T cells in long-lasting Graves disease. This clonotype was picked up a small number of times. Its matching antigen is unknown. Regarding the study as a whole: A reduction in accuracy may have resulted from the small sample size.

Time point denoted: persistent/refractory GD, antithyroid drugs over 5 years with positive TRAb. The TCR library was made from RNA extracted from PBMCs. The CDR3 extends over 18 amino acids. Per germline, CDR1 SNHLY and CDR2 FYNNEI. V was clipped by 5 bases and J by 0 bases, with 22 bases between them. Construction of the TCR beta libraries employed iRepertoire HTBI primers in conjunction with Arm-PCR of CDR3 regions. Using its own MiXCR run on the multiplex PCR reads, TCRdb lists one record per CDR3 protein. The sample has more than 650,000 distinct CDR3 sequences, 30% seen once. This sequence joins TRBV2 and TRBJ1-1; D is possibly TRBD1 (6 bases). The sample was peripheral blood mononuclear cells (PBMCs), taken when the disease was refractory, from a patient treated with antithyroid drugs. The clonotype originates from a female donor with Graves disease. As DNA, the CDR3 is TGTGCCAGCAGTCCTCGGTGGGGGGCTCCTGGCATGAACACTGAAGCTTTCTTT. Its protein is CASSPRWGAPGMNTEAFF.